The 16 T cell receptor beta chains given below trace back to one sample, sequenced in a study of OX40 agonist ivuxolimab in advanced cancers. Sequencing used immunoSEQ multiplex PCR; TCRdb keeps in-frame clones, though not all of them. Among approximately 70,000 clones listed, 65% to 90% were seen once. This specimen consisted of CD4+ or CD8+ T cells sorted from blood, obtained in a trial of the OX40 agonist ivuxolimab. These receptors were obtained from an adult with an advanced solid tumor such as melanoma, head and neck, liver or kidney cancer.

The CDR3 DNA is TGTGCCAGCAGCTTAGCGGGGGGGCGTAACGAGCAGTACTTC. Amino acids: CASSLAGGRNEQYF. V and J are TRBV11-2 and TRBJ2-7; TRBD2 aligns across 8 bases. CDR3 length equals 14 residues. Trimming at V came to 1 base and at J to 5 bases, leaving 4 bases not matched to a gene. Germline CDR1 reads SGHAT; CDR2 reads FQNNGV.

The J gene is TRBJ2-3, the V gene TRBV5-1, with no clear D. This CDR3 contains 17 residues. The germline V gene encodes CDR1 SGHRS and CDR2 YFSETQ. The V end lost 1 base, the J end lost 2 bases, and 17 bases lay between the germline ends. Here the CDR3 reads CASSLSAASPFTDTQYF. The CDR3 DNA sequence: TGCGCCAGCAGCTTGTCGGCTGCGAGCCCCTTCACAGATACGCAGTATTTT.

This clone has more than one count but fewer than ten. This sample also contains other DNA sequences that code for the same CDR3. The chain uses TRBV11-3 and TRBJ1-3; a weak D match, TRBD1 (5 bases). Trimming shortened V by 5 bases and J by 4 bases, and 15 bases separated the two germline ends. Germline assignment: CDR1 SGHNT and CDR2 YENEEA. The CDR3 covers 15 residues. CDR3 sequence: CASSPGQGPGNTIYF. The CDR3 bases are TGTGCCAGCAGCCCTGGCCAGGGTCCCGGAAACACCATATATTTT.

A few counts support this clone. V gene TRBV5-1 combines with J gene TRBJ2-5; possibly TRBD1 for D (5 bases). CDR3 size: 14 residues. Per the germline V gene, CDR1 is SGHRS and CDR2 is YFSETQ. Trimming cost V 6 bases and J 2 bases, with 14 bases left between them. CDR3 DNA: TGCGCCAGCACCCCGAGGACATATCAAGAGACCCAGTACTTC. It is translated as CASTPRTYQETQYF.

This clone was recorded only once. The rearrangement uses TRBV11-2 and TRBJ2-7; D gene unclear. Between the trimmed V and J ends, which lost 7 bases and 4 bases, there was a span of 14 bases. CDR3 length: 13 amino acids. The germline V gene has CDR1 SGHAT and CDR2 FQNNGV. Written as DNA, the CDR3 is TGTGCCAGCACCCGAACAGACAATTACGAGCAGTACTTC. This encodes CASTRTDNYEQYF. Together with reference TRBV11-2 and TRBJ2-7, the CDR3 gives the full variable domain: EAGVAQSPRYKIIEKRQSVAFWCNPISGHATLYWYQQILGQGPKLLIQFQNNGVVDDSQLPKDRFSAERLKGVDSTLKIQPAKLEDSAVYLCASTRTDNYEQYFGPGTRLTVT.

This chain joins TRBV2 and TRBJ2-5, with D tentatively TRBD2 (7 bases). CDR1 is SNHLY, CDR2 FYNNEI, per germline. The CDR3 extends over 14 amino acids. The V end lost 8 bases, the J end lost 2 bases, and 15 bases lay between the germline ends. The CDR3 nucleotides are TGTGCCAGCCTTCAGAGGGGGGGGCAAGAGACCCAGTACTTC. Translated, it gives CASLQRGGQETQYF.

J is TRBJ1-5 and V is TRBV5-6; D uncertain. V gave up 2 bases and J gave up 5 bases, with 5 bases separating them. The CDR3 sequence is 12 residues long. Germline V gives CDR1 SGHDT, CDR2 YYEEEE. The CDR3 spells CASSLRDQPQHF. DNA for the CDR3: TGTGCCAGCAGCTTACGGGATCAGCCCCAGCATTTT.

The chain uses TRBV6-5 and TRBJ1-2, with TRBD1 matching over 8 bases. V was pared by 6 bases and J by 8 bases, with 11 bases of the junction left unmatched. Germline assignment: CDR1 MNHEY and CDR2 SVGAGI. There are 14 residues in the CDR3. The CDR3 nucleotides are TGTGCCAGCAGGTCACTGACAGGGGAGGGGGGCTACACCTTC. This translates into CASRSLTGEGGYTF.

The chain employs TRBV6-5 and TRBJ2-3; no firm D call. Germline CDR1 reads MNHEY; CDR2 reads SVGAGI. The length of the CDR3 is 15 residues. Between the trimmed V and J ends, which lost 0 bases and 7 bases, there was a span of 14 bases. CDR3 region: CASSYSGFEGNTQYF. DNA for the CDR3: TGTGCCAGCAGTTACTCTGGGTTCGAAGGGAATACGCAGTATTTT.

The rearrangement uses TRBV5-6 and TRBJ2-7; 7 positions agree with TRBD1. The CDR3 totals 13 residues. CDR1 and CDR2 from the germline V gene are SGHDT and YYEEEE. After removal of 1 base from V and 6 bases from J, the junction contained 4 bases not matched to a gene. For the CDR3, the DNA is TGTGCCAGCAGCTTGAATAGGGGGCTCGAGCAGTACTTC. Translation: CASSLNRGLEQYF.

CDR3 nucleotides: TGTGCCAGCAGCTCTAAGCTCGGCAACAGGCGGAGGACTGAAGCTTTCTTT. Its translation: CASSSKLGNRRRTEAFF. The J gene is TRBJ1-1, the V gene TRBV5-4; possible D gene TRBD1, 5 bases. Between the trimmed V and J ends, which lost 3 bases and 5 bases, there was a span of 23 bases. This CDR3 comprises 17 residues. Per germline, CDR1 SGHNT and CDR2 YYREEE (reference sequence).

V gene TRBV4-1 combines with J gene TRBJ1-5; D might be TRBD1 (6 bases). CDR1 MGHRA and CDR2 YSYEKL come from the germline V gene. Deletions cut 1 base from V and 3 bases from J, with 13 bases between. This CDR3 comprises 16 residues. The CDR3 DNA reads TGCGCCAGCAGCCAAGTTTGGACAGAGTCCAATCAGCCCCAGCATTTT. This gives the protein CASSQVWTESNQPQHF.

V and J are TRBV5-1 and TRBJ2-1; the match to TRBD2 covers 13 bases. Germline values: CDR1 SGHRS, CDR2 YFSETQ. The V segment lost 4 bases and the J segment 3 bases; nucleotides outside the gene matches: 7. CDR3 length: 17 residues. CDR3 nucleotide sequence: TGCGCCAGCAGCACGGGGACTAGCGGGACCTACTACAATGAGCAGTTCTTC. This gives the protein CASSTGTSGTYYNEQFF. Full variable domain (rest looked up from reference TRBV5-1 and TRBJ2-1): KAGVTQTPRYLIKTRGQQVTLSCSPISGHRSVSWYQQTPGQGLQFLFEYFSETQRNKGNFPGRFSGRQFSNSRSEMNVSTLELGDSALYLCASSTGTSGTYYNEQFFGPGTRLTVL.

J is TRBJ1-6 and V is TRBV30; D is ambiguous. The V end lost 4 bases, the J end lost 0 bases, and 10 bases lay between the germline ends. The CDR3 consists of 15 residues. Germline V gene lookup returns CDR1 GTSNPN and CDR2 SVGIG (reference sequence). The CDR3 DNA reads TGTGCCTGGACAGGCCCGAGCTCCTATAATTCACCCCTCCACTTT. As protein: CAWTGPSSYNSPLHF.

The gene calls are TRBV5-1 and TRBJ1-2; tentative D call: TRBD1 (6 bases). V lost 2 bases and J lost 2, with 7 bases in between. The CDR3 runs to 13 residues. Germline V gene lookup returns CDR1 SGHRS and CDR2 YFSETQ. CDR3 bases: TGCGCCAGCAGCTTTGACAGGAACTATGGCTACACCTTC. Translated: CASSFDRNYGYTF.

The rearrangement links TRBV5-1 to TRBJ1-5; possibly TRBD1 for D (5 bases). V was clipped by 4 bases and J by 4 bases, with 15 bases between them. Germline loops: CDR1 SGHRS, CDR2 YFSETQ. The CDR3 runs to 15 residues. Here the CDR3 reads CASSLTGNLNQPQHF. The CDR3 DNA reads TGCGCCAGCAGCCTAACAGGCAACCTGAATCAGCCCCAGCATTTT.